The clone carrying this T cell receptor beta chain turned up a few times. Sequence at one end of the junction differs from germline and may be a read error. The data belong to a study of blood T cell repertoires in COVID-19. The overall study: The United States, Italy and Spain provided the acute and convalescent COVID-19 samples. Sources were T cells, B-cell-depleted T cells, or PBMCs; the material itself was cDNA or gDNA.

The assay was immunoSEQ multiplex PCR, and TCRdb's table has in-frame clones only and misses some. The sample records some 350,000 clones, around 90% being singletons. This CDR3 has 19 amino acids. Germline assignment: CDR1 LGHNA and CDR2 YNFKEQ. V usage is TRBV4-2 and J usage is TRBJ2-6, with 8 nucleotides matching TRBD1. Sequenced: peripheral blood. The receptor comes from a man younger than 35 with active or convalescent COVID-19. The CDR3 loop is CASSQDDETGVSGANVLTF. The DNA of the CDR3 is TGTGCCAGCAGCCAAGATGATGAGACAGGGGTCTCTGGGGCCAACGTGCTGACTTTC.